This T cell receptor beta chain was retrieved from a study of blood T cells in healthy people across ages. V gave up 6 bases and J gave up 10 bases; unmatched junction bases: 9. The CDR3 is 12 amino acids. Per germline, CDR1 MNHEY and CDR2 SVGAGI. This clonotype was seen ten or more times. Antigen specificity is unknown. Study-level points and caveats: Diversity figures based on one million T cells were deemed too low.

The use of a sample-barcoded 5' primer and a J-beta primer mix characterized a second PCR of about 6 to 11 cycles. TCRdb analysed the 5' RACE reads with MiXCR anew, one entry per CDR3 protein. Of hundreds of thousands of distinct CDR3 sequences in the sample, around 50% were seen once. Material: blood. The chain recombines TRBV6-5 with TRBJ2-7; TRBD2 matches 7 bases. This clonotype originated in a woman of 80 years or more in good health. The CDR3 DNA reads TGTGCCAGCAGCTCGGGACTACGGGAACAGTACTTC. Its translation is CASSSGLREQYF.